A single count supports the clone carrying this TCR beta chain. The antigen remains unidentified. Germline V CDR1 and CDR2: LNHDA, SQIVND (reference sequence). The germline V and J ends were trimmed by 6 bases and 11 bases, with 14 bases remaining between them. The CDR3 has 12 residues. This was the immunoSEQ version 4 assay in survey mode. The table came from immunoSEQ multiplex PCR; TCRdb's copy has only in-frame clones and leaves some out. The sample includes just under 65,000 clones, 65% to 80% of them seen just once. This sample is part of a study of persistence of HIV-infected CD4 T cells. The stimulus was an HIV-1 Gag 15-mer peptide pool, about 1 ug/peptide/mL. CD40L/CD69 double-negative CD45RO-high memory CD4+ T cells were collected.

The genes are TRBV19 and TRBJ2-1, with TRBD1 as a possible D gene (5 bases). This TCR came from an adult man with HIV who was CMV-seropositive. The specimen comprised CD4+ T cells sorted from PBMCs after approximately 19-hour stimulation, sampled from a patient who received antiretroviral therapy. Written as DNA, the CDR3 is TGTGCCAGTAGGGTGCCTCAGGGTCAGCAGTTCTTC. It specifies CASRVPQGQQFF.